The next 18 T cell receptor beta chains were all read from a single sample in a study of vaccination effects on CD4 cells after COVID-19. Generated by immunoSEQ multiplex PCR, the TCRdb table keeps only in-frame clones and is missing some. Of about 8,100 clones listed, 65% to 85% are singletons. Antigen-specific CD4+ T cells were expanded (with viral peptide pools) by the ViraFEST assay ahead of sequencing. When more than 9 days of culture had elapsed, CD4+ T cells were isolated. Their antigen targets remain unknown. Sequenced material: CD4+ T cells from PBMCs cultured with HCoV-229E spike peptides, taken before COVID-19 vaccination. The source of these receptors is a human donor who received a COVID-19 vaccine.

This clone was recorded a few times. This sequence joins TRBV19 and TRBJ2-7; D not resolved. This CDR3 has 15 amino acids. Trimming removed 3 bases at V and 0 bases at J, with 12 bases between. Germline assignment: CDR1 LNHDA and CDR2 SQIVND (reference sequence). CDR3 protein: CASSIRYGGSYEQYF. The CDR3 DNA reads as TGTGCCAGTAGTATCCGGTATGGCGGCTCCTACGAGCAGTACTTC.

This clone was seen more than once but under ten times. The rearrangement links TRBV6-5 to TRBJ1-2; 7 positions match TRBD1. Trimming took 7 bases from V and 3 from J; bases not matched to a gene: 5. This CDR3 is built from 13 residues. Looked up from germline, CDR1 is MNHEY and CDR2 is SVGAGI. CDR3 amino acids: CASTAQGHYGYTF. The CDR3 bases are TGTGCCAGCACTGCACAGGGGCACTATGGCTACACCTTC.

The J gene is TRBJ2-3, the V gene TRBV2; D remains unclear. V was trimmed by 10 bases and J by 2 bases, leaving 13 bases between them. Looked up from germline, CDR1 is SNHLY and CDR2 is FYNNEI. The CDR3 extends over 13 amino acids. The CDR3 region is CATQTPFTDTQYF. DNA for the CDR3: TGTGCCACTCAGACTCCTTTCACAGATACGCAGTATTTT.

The rearrangement uses TRBV19 and TRBJ2-7, with D perhaps given as TRBD1 or TRBD2 (5 bases each). Trimming left V 5 bases short and J 3 bases short, with 20 bases between. From germline, CDR1 is LNHDA and CDR2 SQIVND (reference sequence). This CDR3 is built from 16 residues. The CDR3, as DNA: TGTGCCAGTAGTCCAAACGGCCGGGACGGGTTCTACGAGCAGTACTTC. Residues: CASSPNGRDGFYEQYF.

The genes are TRBV6-5 and TRBJ1-2, with D unresolved. CDR1 and CDR2 from the germline V gene are MNHEY and SVGAGI. V was cut by 6 bases and J by 4 bases, with 9 bases left in between. The CDR3 covers 12 residues. The CDR3 sequence is CASSNDGYGYTF. The CDR3 nucleotides are TGTGCCAGCAGCAATGACGGCTATGGCTACACCTTC.

The J gene is TRBJ2-3, the V gene TRBV5-6; D might be TRBD2 (6 bases). V was clipped by 2 bases and J by 6 bases, with 10 bases between them. This CDR3 is 13 amino acids long. Germline V CDR1 and CDR2: SGHDT, YYEEEE. CDR3 residues: CASSFGRADTQYF. DNA for the CDR3: TGTGCCAGCAGCTTCGGGAGAGCCGATACGCAGTATTTT.

The chain joins TRBV4-1 to TRBJ2-7; no firm D call. Germline V lookup: CDR1 MGHRA, CDR2 YSYEKL. Trimming took 1 base from V and 2 from J, leaving 12 bases between them. The CDR3 extends over 15 amino acids. The CDR3 loop is CASSQAPGSTYEQYF. The CDR3 DNA reads as TGCGCCAGCAGCCAAGCACCAGGCTCGACCTACGAGCAGTACTTC.

The chain recombines TRBV5-8 with TRBJ2-5; 7 positions agree with TRBD2. V dropped 4 bases and J dropped 4; count of bases not matched to a gene: 16. Germline loops: CDR1 SGHTS, CDR2 YDEGEE. The CDR3 length is 17 residues. CDR3 DNA: TGTGCCAGCAGCCCTGGCGGTCCAGGGTGGGGGGGAGAGACCCAGTACTTC. Its protein is CASSPGGPGWGGETQYF. The whole variable domain, filled in from reference TRBV5-8 and TRBJ2-5, reads EAGVTQSPTHLIKTRGQQATLRCSPISGHTSVYWYQQALGLGLQFLLWYDEGEERNRGNFPPRFSGRQFPNYSSELNVNALELEDSALYLCASSPGGPGWGGETQYFGPGTRLLVL.

In this sample, this clone turned up once. The chain uses TRBV5-1 and TRBJ2-7, with D maybe TRBD1 (6 bases). Per germline, CDR1 SGHRS and CDR2 YFSETQ. V was clipped by 4 bases and J by 0 bases, with 14 bases between them. This CDR3 spans 15 amino acids. CDR3: CASSLVGGFSYEQYF. The CDR3 DNA is TGCGCCAGCAGCCTGGTTGGGGGCTTCTCCTACGAGCAGTACTTC.

This chain joins TRBV25-1 and TRBJ1-3; D unresolved. Trimming removed 3 bases at V and 6 bases at J, with 15 bases between. The CDR3 covers 15 residues. Germline-derived CDR1 and CDR2 are MGHDK and SYGVNS. CDR3 loop: CASSDSSYHLNTIYF. In DNA, the CDR3 is TGTGCCAGCAGTGATTCGTCTTATCACCTAAACACCATATATTTT.

As DNA, the CDR3 is TGTGCCAGCAGCTTGAGTAGGTCAGATACGCAGTATTTT. This translates into CASSLSRSDTQYF. The chain uses TRBV11-3 and TRBJ2-3; D remains ambiguous. The germline V gene has CDR1 SGHNT and CDR2 YENEEA. The ends were cut back, 3 bases at V and 4 bases at J, with 8 bases in the middle. CDR3 length: 13 residues.

This rearrangement joins TRBV10-1 to TRBJ2-6; D gene ambiguous. Trimming removed 3 bases at V and 0 bases at J, with 3 bases between. The CDR3 is made up of 14 amino acids. The germline gives CDR1 WNHNN, CDR2 SYGVQD (reference sequence). CDR3 coding DNA: TGCGCCAGCAGTGATTCCTCTGGGGCCAACGTCCTGACTTTC. Protein sequence: CASSDSSGANVLTF.

The V and J genes are TRBV7-9 and TRBJ1-2; 8 bases are a match to TRBD1. The V gene end was trimmed by 7 bases and the J gene end by 5 bases; junction bases not matched to a gene: 15. In germline, CDR1 is SEHNR, CDR2 FQNEAQ (reference sequence). This CDR3 is 16 amino acids long. The DNA for the CDR3 is TGTGCCAGCACCAGAGAAAAGGCAGGGGGCGGATATGGCTACACCTTC. This sequence encodes CASTREKAGGGYGYTF.

V usage is TRBV3-1 (or the pseudogene TRBV3-2) and J usage is TRBJ2-7; D tentatively reads TRBD1 or TRBD2 (5 bases each). This CDR3 spans 17 amino acids. Germline CDR1 LGHDT, CDR2 YNNKEL (reference sequence). Trimming pared 4 bases from V and 3 bases from J, leaving 22 bases between. This CDR3 reads CASSRSAGATADYEQYF. CDR3 nucleotide sequence: TGTGCCAGCAGCCGTTCGGCCGGGGCAACCGCCGACTACGAGCAGTACTTC.

The V and J genes are TRBV2 and TRBJ1-3; D is uncertain. V lost 8 bases and J lost 2, with 10 bases in between. This CDR3 comprises 13 residues. In germline, CDR1 is SNHLY, CDR2 FYNNEI. CDR3 residues: CASSGGAGNTIYF. DNA of the CDR3: TGTGCCAGCTCCGGAGGAGCTGGAAACACCATATATTTT.

V and J are TRBV19 and TRBJ1-1; 10 nucleotides match TRBD1. Trimming removed 6 bases from V and 1 base from J; junction bases left unmatched: 5. This CDR3 spans 15 amino acids. Looked up from germline, CDR1 is LNHDA and CDR2 is SQIVND (reference sequence). The DNA for the CDR3 is TGTGCCAGTAGCCGGGACAGGGGCAGGAACACTGAAGCTTTCTTT. It translates to CASSRDRGRNTEAFF.

The gene calls are TRBV3-1 (or the pseudogene TRBV3-2) and TRBJ2-5; 12 bases map to TRBD2. V shed 0 bases and J 2 bases; nucleotides not matched to a gene: 4. Germline V gene lookup returns CDR1 LGHDT and CDR2 YNNKEL (reference sequence). There are 17 residues in the CDR3. CDR3 loop: CASSQDLGLAGQETQYF. The CDR3 coding sequence is TGTGCCAGCAGCCAAGACCTGGGACTAGCGGGTCAAGAGACCCAGTACTTC.

The chain recombines TRBV18 with TRBJ2-5, with D tentatively TRBD1 (5 bases). Germline values: CDR1 KGHSH, CDR2 LQKENI. V was pared by 1 base and J by 0 bases, with 9 bases between. CDR3 length: 15 amino acids. The CDR3 reads CASSPQDMYQETQYF. CDR3 DNA sequence: TGTGCCAGCTCACCACAGGACATGTACCAAGAGACCCAGTACTTC. Using reference TRBV18 and TRBJ2-5 for the parts outside the CDR3, the full variable domain is NAGVMQNPRHLVRRRGQEARLRCSPMKGHSHVYWYRQLPEEGLKFMVYLQKENIIDESGMPKERFSAEFPKEGPSILRIQQVVRGDSAAYFCASSPQDMYQETQYFGPGTRLLVL.